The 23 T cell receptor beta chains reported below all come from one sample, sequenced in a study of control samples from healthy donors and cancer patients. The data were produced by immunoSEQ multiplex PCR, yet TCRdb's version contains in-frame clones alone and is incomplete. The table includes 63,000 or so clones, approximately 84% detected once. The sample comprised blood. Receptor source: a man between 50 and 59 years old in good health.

The CDR3 coding sequence is TGTGCCAGTAGTATCCAGGGACAGGGAGAAAAACTGTTTTTT. Translation gives CASSIQGQGEKLFF. V usage is TRBV19 and J usage is TRBJ1-4; 9 nucleotides agree with TRBD1. V shed 3 bases, J shed 8 bases, and the junction held 4 bases outside the gene matches. The germline CDR1 and CDR2 sequences are LNHDA and SQIVND (reference sequence). The CDR3 contains 14 residues.

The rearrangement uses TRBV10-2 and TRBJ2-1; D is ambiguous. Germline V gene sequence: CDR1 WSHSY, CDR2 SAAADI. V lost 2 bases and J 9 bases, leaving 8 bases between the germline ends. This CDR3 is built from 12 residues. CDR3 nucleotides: TGCGCCAGCAGTGAGACCCGCTTTGAGCAGTTCTTC. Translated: CASSETRFEQFF.

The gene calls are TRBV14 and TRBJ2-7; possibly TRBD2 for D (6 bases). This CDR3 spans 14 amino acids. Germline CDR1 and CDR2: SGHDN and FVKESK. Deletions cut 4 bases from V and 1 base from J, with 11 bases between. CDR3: CASSPGDFSYEQYF. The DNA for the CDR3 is TGTGCCAGCAGCCCGGGGGACTTTTCCTACGAGCAGTACTTC.

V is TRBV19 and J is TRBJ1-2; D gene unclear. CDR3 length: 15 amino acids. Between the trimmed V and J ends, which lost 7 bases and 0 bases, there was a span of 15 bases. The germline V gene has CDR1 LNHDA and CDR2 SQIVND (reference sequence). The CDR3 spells CASIGLSPPNYGYTF. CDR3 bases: TGTGCCAGTATCGGGCTCTCCCCCCCTAACTATGGCTACACCTTC.

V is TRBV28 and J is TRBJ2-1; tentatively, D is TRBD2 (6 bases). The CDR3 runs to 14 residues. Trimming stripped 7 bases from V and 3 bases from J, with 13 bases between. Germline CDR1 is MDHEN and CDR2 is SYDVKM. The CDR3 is CASNGRRGYNEQFF. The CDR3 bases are TGTGCCAGCAACGGGAGACGGGGCTACAATGAGCAGTTCTTC.

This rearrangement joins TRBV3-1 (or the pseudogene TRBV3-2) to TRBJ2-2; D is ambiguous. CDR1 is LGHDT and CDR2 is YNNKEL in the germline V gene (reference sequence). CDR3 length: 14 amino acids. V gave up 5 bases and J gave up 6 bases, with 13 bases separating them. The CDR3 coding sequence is TGTGCCAGCAGCTCCTCAGGCACAGCCGGGGAGCTGTTTTTT. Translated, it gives CASSSSGTAGELFF.

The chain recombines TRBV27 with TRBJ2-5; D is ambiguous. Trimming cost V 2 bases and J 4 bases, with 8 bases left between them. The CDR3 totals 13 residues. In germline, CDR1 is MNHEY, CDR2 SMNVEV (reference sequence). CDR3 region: CASSLRVGETQYF. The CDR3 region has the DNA TGTGCCAGCAGTTTAAGGGTGGGAGAGACCCAGTACTTC.

The CDR3 region is CASSITQQETQYF. The CDR3 DNA follows: TGTGCCAGTAGTATCACACAGCAAGAGACCCAGTACTTC. This chain links TRBV19 with TRBJ2-5, with D unresolved. There are 13 residues in the CDR3. CDR1 is LNHDA, CDR2 SQIVND, per germline (reference sequence). Trimming shortened V by 3 bases and J by 2 bases, and 7 bases separated the two germline ends.

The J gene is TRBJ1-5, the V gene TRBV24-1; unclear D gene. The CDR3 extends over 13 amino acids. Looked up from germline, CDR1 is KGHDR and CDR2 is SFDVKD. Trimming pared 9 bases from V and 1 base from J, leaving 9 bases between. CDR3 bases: TGTGCCACCTGCCGAGACAGCAATCAGCCCCAGCATTTT. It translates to CATCRDSNQPQHF.

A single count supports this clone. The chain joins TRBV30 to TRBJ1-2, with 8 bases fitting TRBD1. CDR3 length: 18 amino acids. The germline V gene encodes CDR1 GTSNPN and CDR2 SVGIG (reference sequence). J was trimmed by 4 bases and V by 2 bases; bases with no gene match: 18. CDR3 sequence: CAWSTPTFRQGQSYGYTF. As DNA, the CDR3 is TGTGCCTGGAGTACACCCACCTTTAGACAGGGGCAAAGCTATGGCTACACCTTC.

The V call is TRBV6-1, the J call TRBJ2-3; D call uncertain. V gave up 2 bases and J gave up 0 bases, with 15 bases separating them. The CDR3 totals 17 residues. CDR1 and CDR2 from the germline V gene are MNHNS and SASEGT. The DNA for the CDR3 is TGTGCCAGCAGTGAAAAAGGAAGGGCCTATAGCACAGATACGCAGTATTTT. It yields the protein CASSEKGRAYSTDTQYF.

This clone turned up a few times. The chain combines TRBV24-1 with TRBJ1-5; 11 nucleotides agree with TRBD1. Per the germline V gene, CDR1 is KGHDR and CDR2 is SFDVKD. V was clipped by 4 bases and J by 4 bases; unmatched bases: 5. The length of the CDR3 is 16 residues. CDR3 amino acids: CATSDPGTGGNQPQHF. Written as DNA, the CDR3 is TGTGCCACCAGTGACCCCGGGACAGGGGGAAATCAGCCCCAGCATTTT.

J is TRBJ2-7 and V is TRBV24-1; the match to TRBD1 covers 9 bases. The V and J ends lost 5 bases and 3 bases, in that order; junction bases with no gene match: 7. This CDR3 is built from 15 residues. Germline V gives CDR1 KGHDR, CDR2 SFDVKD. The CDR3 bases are TGTGCCACCAGTGCAACCGGGACAGGGAACTACGAGCAGTACTTC. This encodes CATSATGTGNYEQYF.

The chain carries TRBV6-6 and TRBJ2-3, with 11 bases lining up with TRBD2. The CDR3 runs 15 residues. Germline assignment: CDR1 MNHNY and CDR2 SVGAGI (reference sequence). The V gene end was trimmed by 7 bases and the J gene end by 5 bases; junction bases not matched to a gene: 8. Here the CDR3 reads CASTFTSGSLDTQYF. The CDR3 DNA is TGTGCCAGCACTTTTACTAGCGGGAGTTTAGATACGCAGTATTTT.

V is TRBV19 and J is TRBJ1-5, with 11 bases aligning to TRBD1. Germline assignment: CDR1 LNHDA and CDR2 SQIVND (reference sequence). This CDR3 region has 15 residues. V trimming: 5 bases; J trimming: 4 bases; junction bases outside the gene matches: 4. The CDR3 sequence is CASSLRDRGNQPQHF. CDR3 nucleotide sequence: TGTGCCAGTAGTCTCCGGGACAGGGGGAATCAGCCCCAGCATTTT.

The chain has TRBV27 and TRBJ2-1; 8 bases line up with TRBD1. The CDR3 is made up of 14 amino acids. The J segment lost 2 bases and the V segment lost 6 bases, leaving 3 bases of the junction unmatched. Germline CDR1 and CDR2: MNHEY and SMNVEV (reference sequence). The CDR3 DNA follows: TGTGCCAGCAGGAAACAGGGGGCCTACAATGAGCAGTTCTTC. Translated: CASRKQGAYNEQFF.

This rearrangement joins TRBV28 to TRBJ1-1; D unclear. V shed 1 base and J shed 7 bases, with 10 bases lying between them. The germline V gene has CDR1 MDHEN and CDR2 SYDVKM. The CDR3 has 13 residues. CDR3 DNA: TGTGCCAGCAGTTTATCGGCAGAAAATGAAGCTTTCTTT. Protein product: CASSLSAENEAFF.

CDR3: CASSSIREGNEQFF. As DNA, the CDR3 is TGTGCCAGTAGTTCAATCCGGGAGGGCAATGAGCAGTTCTTC. The chain uses TRBV19 and TRBJ2-1; TRBD2 aligns across 8 bases. Germline lookup yields CDR1 LNHDA and CDR2 SQIVND (reference sequence). CDR3 length equals 14 residues. V gave up 5 bases and J gave up 6 bases; unmatched junction bases: 6.

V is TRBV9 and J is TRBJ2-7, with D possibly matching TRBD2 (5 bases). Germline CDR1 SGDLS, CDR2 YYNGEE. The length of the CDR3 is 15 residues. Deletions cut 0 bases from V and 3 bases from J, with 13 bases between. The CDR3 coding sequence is TGTGCCAGCAGCGTAGGTGGGAGCACTATCTACGAGCAGTACTTC. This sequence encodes CASSVGGSTIYEQYF.

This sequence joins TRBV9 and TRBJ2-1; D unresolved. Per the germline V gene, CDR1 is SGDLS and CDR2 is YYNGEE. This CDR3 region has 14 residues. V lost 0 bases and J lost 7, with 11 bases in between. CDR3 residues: CASSVEPLGNEQFF. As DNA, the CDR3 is TGTGCCAGCAGCGTAGAACCCCTTGGAAATGAGCAGTTCTTC.

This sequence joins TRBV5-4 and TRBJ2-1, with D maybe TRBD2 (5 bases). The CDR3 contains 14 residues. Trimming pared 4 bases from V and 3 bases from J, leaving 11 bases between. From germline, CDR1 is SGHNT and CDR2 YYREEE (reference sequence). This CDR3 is CASSPREFYNEQFF. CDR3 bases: TGTGCCAGCAGCCCGAGGGAGTTCTACAATGAGCAGTTCTTC.

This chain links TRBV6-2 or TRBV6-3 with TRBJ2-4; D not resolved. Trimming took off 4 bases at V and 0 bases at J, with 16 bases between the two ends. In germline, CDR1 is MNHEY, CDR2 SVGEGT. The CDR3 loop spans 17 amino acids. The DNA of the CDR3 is TGTGCCAGCAGTTCCAACGATGAGGACCTAGCCAAAAACATTCAGTACTTC. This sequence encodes CASSSNDEDLAKNIQYF.

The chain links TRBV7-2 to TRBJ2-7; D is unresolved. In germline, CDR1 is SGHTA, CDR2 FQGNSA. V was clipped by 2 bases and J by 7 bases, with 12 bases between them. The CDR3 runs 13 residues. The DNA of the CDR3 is TGTGCCAGCAGCTTATTCGGAGAGAGTGAGCAGTACTTC. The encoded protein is CASSLFGESEQYF.